One and the same sample provided the 10 T cell receptor beta chains below, sequenced in a study of OX40 agonist ivuxolimab in advanced cancers. Generated by immunoSEQ multiplex PCR, the TCRdb table keeps only in-frame clones and is missing some. The repertoire holds about 69,000 clones, nearly 90% seen once, with about 10% in the top ten. The starting material was CD4+ or CD8+ T cells sorted from blood, obtained in a trial of the OX40 agonist ivuxolimab. These receptors all come from an adult with an advanced solid tumor such as melanoma, head and neck, liver or kidney cancer.

The rearrangement joins TRBV29-1 to TRBJ1-4; 9 bases fit TRBD1. The CDR3 covers 18 residues. Germline CDR1 reads SQVTM; CDR2 reads ANQGSEA. J gave up 0 bases and V 4 bases, and 12 bases lay outside the gene matches. This chain's CDR3 is CSVGLRDREWATNEKLFF. DNA of the CDR3: TGCAGCGTTGGCCTGCGGGACAGGGAGTGGGCAACTAATGAAAAACTGTTTTTT.

J is TRBJ2-7 and V is TRBV28; possible D gene TRBD2, 5 bases. The V and J ends lost 8 bases and 2 bases respectively, with 16 bases between them. This CDR3 region has 14 residues. Germline CDR1 reads MDHEN; CDR2 reads SYDVKM. CDR3 amino acids: CASGPSTPTYEQYF. In nucleotides, the CDR3 is TGTGCCAGCGGACCTAGCACCCCAACCTACGAGCAGTACTTC.

The rearrangement joins TRBV18 to TRBJ1-5, with D unclear. With 2 bases removed from V and 4 bases from J, the gap between germline ends came to 9 bases. Germline CDR1 reads KGHSH; CDR2 reads LQKENI. The CDR3 is made up of 14 amino acids. As DNA, the CDR3 is TGTGCCAGCTCACCAAATACGGGAAATCAGCCCCAGCATTTT. It specifies CASSPNTGNQPQHF.

This chain joins TRBV20-1 and TRBJ2-7; D possibly uses TRBD1 or TRBD2 (6 bases each). The CDR3 consists of 11 residues. Per the germline V gene, CDR1 is DFQATT and CDR2 is SNEGSKA (reference sequence). The V end lost 6 bases, the J end lost 5 bases, and 11 bases lay between the germline ends. The CDR3 coding sequence is TGCAGTGCCCCGGGGGCCGACGAGCAGTACTTC. It translates to CSAPGADEQYF.

The V call is TRBV7-2, the J call TRBJ2-5; D is ambiguous. The DNA end is a closer match to TRBJ2-7, so the J assignment may be wrong. This CDR3 has 14 amino acids. From germline, CDR1 is SGHTA and CDR2 FQGNSA. CDR3 DNA: TGTGCCAGCAGCTTAACCGGGTCCGGCTACGAGCAGTACTTC. Residues: CASSLTGSGYEQYF.

This clone was detected a few times. The rearrangement uses TRBV5-1 and TRBJ1-1; no firm D call. From germline, CDR1 is SGHRS and CDR2 YFSETQ. The CDR3 runs 13 residues. The V and J ends lost 5 bases and 1 base respectively, with 9 bases between them. The CDR3 sequence: CASRPRENTEAFF. In DNA form, the CDR3 reads TGCGCCAGCAGACCCCGGGAGAACACTGAAGCTTTCTTT. Combining the CDR3 with reference TRBV5-1 and TRBJ1-1 gives the whole variable domain KAGVTQTPRYLIKTRGQQVTLSCSPISGHRSVSWYQQTPGQGLQFLFEYFSETQRNKGNFPGRFSGRQFSNSRSEMNVSTLELGDSALYLCASRPRENTEAFFGQGTRLTVV.

The V and J genes are TRBV10-1 and TRBJ2-1; a possible D gene is TRBD1 (5 bases). Germline V gene lookup returns CDR1 WNHNN and CDR2 SYGVQD (reference sequence). Trimming left V 4 bases short and J 9 bases short, with 13 bases between. This CDR3 contains 13 residues. The CDR3 reads CASSGGLRSEQFF. DNA for the CDR3: TGCGCCAGCAGTGGGGGCCTTCGTAGTGAGCAGTTCTTC.

The chain employs TRBV6-6 and TRBJ1-5, with D maybe TRBD1 (6 bases). Trimming left V 5 bases short and J 5 bases short, with 16 bases between. CDR3 size: 15 residues. Germline V gene sequence: CDR1 MNHNY, CDR2 SVGAGI (reference sequence). The CDR3 protein is CASSKTGGGHQPQHF. The DNA for the CDR3 is TGTGCCAGCAGTAAGACGGGGGGCGGCCATCAGCCCCAGCATTTT.

A word on this clone: Other DNA sequences in this sample translate to the same CDR3. The chain couples TRBV7-9 to TRBJ1-1, with a possible D match to TRBD1 (5 bases). This CDR3 comprises 14 residues. CDR1 SEHNR and CDR2 FQNEAQ come from the germline V gene (reference sequence). Trimming shortened V by 3 bases and J by 1 base, and 9 bases separated the two germline ends. The CDR3 nucleotides are TGTGCCAGCAGCTTGGCCGGGGCGAACACTGAAGCTTTCTTT. Protein: CASSLAGANTEAFF.

In this sample, this clone turned up a few times. The rearrangement links TRBV18 to TRBJ1-4; 7 bases fit TRBD1. V trimming: 6 bases; J trimming: 6 bases; junction bases outside the gene matches: 10. The CDR3 runs 15 residues. Looked up from germline, CDR1 is KGHSH and CDR2 is LQKENI. In nucleotides, the CDR3 is TGTGCCAGCTCCCTCAAAAGGGGGCCCTATGAAAAACTGTTTTTT. It is translated as CASSLKRGPYEKLFF.